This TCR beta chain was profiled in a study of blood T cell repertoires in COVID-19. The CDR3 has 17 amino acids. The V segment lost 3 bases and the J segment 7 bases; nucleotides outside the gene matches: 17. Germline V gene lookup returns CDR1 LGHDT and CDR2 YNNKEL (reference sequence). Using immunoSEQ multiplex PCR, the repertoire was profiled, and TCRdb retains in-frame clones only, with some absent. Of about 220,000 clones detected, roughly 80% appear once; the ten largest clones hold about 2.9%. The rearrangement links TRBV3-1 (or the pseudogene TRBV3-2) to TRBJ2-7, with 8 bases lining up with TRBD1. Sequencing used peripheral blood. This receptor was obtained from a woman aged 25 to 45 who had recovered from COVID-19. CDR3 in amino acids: CASSHLSGQGESGEQYF. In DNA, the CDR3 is TGTGCCAGCAGCCACCTTTCTGGACAGGGAGAATCAGGAGAGCAGTACTTC.